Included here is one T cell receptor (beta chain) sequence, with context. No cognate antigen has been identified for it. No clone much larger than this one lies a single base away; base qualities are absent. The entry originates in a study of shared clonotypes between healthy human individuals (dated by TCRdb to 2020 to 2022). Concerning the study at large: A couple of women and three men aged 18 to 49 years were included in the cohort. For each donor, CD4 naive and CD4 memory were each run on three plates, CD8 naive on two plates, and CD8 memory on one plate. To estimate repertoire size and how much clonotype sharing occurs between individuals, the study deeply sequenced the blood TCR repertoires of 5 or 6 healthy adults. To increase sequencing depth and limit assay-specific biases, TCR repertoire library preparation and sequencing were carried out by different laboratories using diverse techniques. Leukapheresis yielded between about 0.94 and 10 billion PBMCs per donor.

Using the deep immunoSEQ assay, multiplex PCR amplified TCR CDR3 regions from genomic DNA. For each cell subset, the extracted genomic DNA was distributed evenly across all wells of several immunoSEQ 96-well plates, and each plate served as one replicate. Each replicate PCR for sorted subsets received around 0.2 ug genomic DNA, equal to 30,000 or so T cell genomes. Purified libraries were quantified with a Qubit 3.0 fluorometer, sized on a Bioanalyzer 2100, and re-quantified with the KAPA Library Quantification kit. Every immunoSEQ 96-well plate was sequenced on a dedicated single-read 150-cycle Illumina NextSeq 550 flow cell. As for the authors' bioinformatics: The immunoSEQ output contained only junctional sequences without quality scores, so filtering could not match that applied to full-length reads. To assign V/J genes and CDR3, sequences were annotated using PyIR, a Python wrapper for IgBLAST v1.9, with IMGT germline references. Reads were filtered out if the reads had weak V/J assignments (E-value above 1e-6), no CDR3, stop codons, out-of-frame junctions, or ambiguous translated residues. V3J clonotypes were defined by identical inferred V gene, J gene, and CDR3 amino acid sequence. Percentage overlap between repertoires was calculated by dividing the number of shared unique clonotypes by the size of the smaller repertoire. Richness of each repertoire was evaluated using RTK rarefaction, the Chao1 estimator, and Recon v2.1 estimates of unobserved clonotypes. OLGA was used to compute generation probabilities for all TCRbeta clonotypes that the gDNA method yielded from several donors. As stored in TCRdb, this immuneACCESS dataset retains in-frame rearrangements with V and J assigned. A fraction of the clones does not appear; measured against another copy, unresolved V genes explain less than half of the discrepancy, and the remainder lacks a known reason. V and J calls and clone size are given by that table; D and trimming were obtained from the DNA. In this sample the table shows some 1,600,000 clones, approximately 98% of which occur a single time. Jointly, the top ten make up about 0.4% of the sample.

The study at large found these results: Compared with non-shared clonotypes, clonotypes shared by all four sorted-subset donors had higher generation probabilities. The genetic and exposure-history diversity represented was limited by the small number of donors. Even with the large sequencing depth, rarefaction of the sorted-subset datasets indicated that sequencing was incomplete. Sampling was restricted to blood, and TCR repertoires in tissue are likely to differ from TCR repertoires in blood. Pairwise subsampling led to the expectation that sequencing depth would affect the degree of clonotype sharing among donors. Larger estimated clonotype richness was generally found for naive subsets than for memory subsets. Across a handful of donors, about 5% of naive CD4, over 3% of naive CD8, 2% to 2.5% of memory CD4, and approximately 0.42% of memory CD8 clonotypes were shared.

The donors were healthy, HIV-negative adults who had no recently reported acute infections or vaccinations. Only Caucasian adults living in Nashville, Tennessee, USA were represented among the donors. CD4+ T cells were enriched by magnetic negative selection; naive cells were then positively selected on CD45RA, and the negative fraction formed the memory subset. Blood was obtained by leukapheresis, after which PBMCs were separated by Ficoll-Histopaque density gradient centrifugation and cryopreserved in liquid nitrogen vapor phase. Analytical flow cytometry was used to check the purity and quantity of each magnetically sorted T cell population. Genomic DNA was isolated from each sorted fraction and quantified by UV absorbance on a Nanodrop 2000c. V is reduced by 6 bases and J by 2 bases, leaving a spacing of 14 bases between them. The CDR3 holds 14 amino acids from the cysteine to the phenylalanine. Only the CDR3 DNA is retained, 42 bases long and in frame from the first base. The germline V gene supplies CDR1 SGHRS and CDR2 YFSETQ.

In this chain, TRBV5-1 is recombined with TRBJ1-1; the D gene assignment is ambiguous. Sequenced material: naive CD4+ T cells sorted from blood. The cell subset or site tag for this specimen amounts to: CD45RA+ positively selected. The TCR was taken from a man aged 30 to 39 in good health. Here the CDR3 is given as CASTQVLGNTEAFF. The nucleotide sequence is TGCGCCAGCACCCAAGTCTTGGGTAACACTGAAGCTTTCTTT.